This TCR beta chain was captured by sequencing in a study of regulatory T cells in long-lasting Graves disease. J gave up 2 bases and V 3 bases, and 1 base lay outside the gene matches. CDR3 length: 14 residues. Germline V gives CDR1 DFQATT, CDR2 SNEGSKA (reference sequence). This clonotype showed up just a few times. Time point in this sample: newly diagnosed GD, antithyroid drugs for less than 3 months. PBMCs were the source of the RNA used for TCR sequencing. Patients met American Thyroid Association criteria for Graves' disease. Through Arm-PCR of CDR3 regions and iRepertoire HTBI primers, TCR beta libraries were built. Using its own MiXCR run on the multiplex PCR reads, TCRdb lists one record per CDR3 protein. The data hold approximately 490,000 distinct CDR3 sequences, with roughly 17% observed a single time. This same sample was also taken into another study, of T cells in Graves' hyperthyroidism and ophthalmopathy.

The chain is built from TRBV20-1 and TRBJ1-1, with 12 bases that match TRBD1. This material consisted of peripheral blood mononuclear cells (PBMCs), taken at new diagnosis, from a patient treated with antithyroid drugs. This sequence originates from a man aged 40-55 years with Graves disease. CDR3 region: CSASGTGGNTEAFF. CDR3 coding DNA: TGCAGTGCTAGCGGGACAGGGGGCAACACTGAAGCTTTCTTT.